The clone carrying this T cell receptor beta chain was observed a handful of times. Time point in this sample: newly diagnosed GD, antithyroid drugs for less than 3 months. PBMC RNA was the source of the TCR library. HTBI primers from iRepertoire and Arm-PCR of CDR3 regions yielded the TCR beta libraries. TCRdb passed the multiplex PCR reads through MiXCR, listing each CDR3 protein once. The table includes over 450,000 distinct CDR3 sequences, about 12% detected once. V was pared by 1 base and J by 7 bases, with 7 bases of the junction left unmatched. Germline CDR1 is SGHAT and CDR2 is FQNNGV. The CDR3 length is 17 residues. The record originates from a study of regulatory T cells in long-lasting Graves disease. These data were also filed under a second study, of T cells in Graves' hyperthyroidism and ophthalmopathy.

This specimen consisted of peripheral blood mononuclear cells (PBMCs), obtained at new diagnosis, from a patient treated with antithyroid drugs. The J gene is TRBJ2-7, the V gene TRBV11-2, with 16 bases that match TRBD2. This receptor was taken from a woman aged 25-40 years with Graves disease. For the CDR3, the DNA is TGTGCCAGCAGCTTAGTTTGGCCGGGACTAGCGGGAGGGGAGCAGTACTTC. It codes for CASSLVWPGLAGGEQYF.